The 31 T cell receptor beta chains given below trace back to one sample, sequenced in a study of T-cell memory formation after mild COVID-19. TCRdb ran MiXCR on the 5' RACE reads and lists one entry per CDR3 protein. The table has 250,000 to 300,000 distinct CDR3 sequences, about 17% seen once. The specimen was PBMCs or a T cell subset sorted from them (not recorded which). These receptors originate from a man aged 18 to 30 who had mild COVID-19 (a few samples of this study predate the infection). Cell type and time point are not known.

The genes are TRBV7-2 and TRBJ1-2, with 10 bases lining up with TRBD1. V shed 7 bases, J shed 2 bases, and the junction held 4 bases outside the gene matches. CDR1 and CDR2 (germline): SGHTA, FQGNSA. The CDR3 extends over 14 amino acids. In nucleotides, the CDR3 is TGTGCCAGCATCCCGACAGGGGGCAACTATGGCTACACCTTC. Its protein is CASIPTGGNYGYTF. The complete variable domain, with remaining parts taken from reference TRBV7-2 and TRBJ1-2, reads GAGVSQSPSNKVTEKGKDVELRCDPISGHTALYWYRQSLGQGLEFLIYFQGNSAPDKSGLPSDRFSAERTGGSVSTLTIQRTQQEDSAVYLCASIPTGGNYGYTFGSGTRLTVV.

This chain uses TRBV7-2 with TRBJ2-7; D might be TRBD1 (5 bases). V lost 5 bases and J lost 5, with 10 bases in between. Per the germline V gene, CDR1 is SGHTA and CDR2 is FQGNSA. This CDR3 has 12 amino acids. DNA of the CDR3: TGTGCCAGCAGCCAACAGGCGGACGAGCAGTACTTC. Translating it yields CASSQQADEQYF.

This clonotype was seen more than once but under ten times. This rearrangement joins TRBV7-2 to TRBJ2-5, with D maybe TRBD1 (6 bases). The germline V and J ends were trimmed by 5 bases and 3 bases, with 19 bases remaining between them. Germline V gene lookup returns CDR1 SGHTA and CDR2 FQGNSA. CDR3 length: 16 amino acids. DNA for the CDR3: TGTGCCAGCAGCCGATACCTCCAGGACAGAAAAGAGACCCAGTACTTC. Its translation is CASSRYLQDRKETQYF.

The V call is TRBV25-1, the J call TRBJ2-1, with 12 bases lining up with TRBD2. Germline trimming cut 5 bases from V and 8 bases from J; bases unmatched to any gene: 4. The CDR3 consists of 14 residues. Germline values: CDR1 MGHDK, CDR2 SYGVNS. The CDR3 bases are TGTGCCAGCAGTCTAGCGGGGGGGCTCTATGAGCAGTTCTTC. Translation gives CASSLAGGLYEQFF.

The gene calls are TRBV6-5 and TRBJ2-7; no reliable D call. The CDR3 runs to 14 residues. The germline V and J ends were trimmed by 3 bases and 6 bases, with 15 bases remaining between them. Germline V gives CDR1 MNHEY, CDR2 SVGAGI. CDR3 amino acids: CASSYYQSVGEQYF. CDR3 bases: TGTGCCAGCAGTTATTATCAGTCGGTAGGCGAGCAGTACTTC.

J is TRBJ1-6 and V is TRBV20-1, with D unresolved. V was shortened by 0 bases and J by 8 bases, with 14 bases between the two germline ends. From germline, CDR1 is DFQATT and CDR2 SNEGSKA (reference sequence). There are 15 residues in the CDR3. The CDR3 spells CSARDRKVPYSPLHF. The DNA for the CDR3 is TGCAGTGCTAGAGATCGGAAAGTCCCATATTCACCCCTCCACTTT.

The chain combines TRBV5-1 with TRBJ2-4; possible D gene TRBD1, 6 bases. Germline assignment: CDR1 SGHRS and CDR2 YFSETQ. Trimming pared 1 base from V and 5 bases from J, leaving 13 bases between. The CDR3 is 15 amino acids. In DNA form, the CDR3 reads TGCGCCAGCAGCTTGTTGTCAGGGGTGGAAAACATTCAGTACTTC. Translation gives CASSLLSGVENIQYF.

The chain couples TRBV6-5 to TRBJ2-7; 10 bases match TRBD1. V shed 5 bases and J 5 bases; nucleotides not matched to a gene: 9. Per the germline V gene, CDR1 is MNHEY and CDR2 is SVGAGI. CDR3 length: 15 residues. The CDR3 DNA follows: TGTGCCAGCAGTCGGGACAGGGGAACATGGCACGAGCAGTACTTC. Its protein is CASSRDRGTWHEQYF.

This chain uses TRBV5-1 with TRBJ1-3, with D perhaps TRBD1 (6 bases). The CDR3 runs 18 residues. Germline V gene sequence: CDR1 SGHRS, CDR2 YFSETQ. Trimming removed 4 bases from V and 1 base from J, with 21 bases in between. The CDR3 DNA sequence: TGCGCCAGCAGCCCTAGAGCGGACAGCCTTGGGTCTGGAAACACCATATATTTT. Translated: CASSPRADSLGSGNTIYF.

This clonotype was observed a handful of times. The chain links TRBV7-6 to TRBJ2-7; TRBD2 matches at 11 bases. J was trimmed by 5 bases and V by 4 bases; bases with no gene match: 4. The germline V gene has CDR1 SGHVS and CDR2 FNYEAQ. The CDR3 contains 14 residues. Here the CDR3 reads CASSSLAGVHEQYF. The CDR3 DNA reads as TGTGCCAGCAGCTCACTAGCGGGGGTCCACGAGCAGTACTTC. Together with reference TRBV7-6 and TRBJ2-7, the CDR3 gives the full variable domain: GAGVSQSPRYKVTKRGQDVALRCDPISGHVSLYWYRQALGQGPEFLTYFNYEAQQDKSGLPNDRFSAERPEGSISTLTIQRTEQRDSAMYRCASSSLAGVHEQYFGPGTRLTVT.

This clonotype was recorded at least ten times. This chain joins TRBV7-2 and TRBJ2-1, with D maybe TRBD2 (5 bases). Germline CDR1 is SGHTA and CDR2 is FQGNSA. The CDR3 has 13 amino acids. V was clipped by 5 bases and J by 9 bases, with 14 bases between them. DNA of the CDR3: TGTGCCAGCAGCCCTCGGTTAGAGGGTGAGCAGTTCTTC. It codes for CASSPRLEGEQFF.

This clonotype showed up just a few times. The chain has TRBV12-3 or TRBV12-4 and TRBJ2-7; 10 bases fit TRBD2. This CDR3 region has 15 residues. Losses at the gene ends were 6 bases for V and 6 bases for J; bases not matched to a gene: 11. CDR3 nucleotides: TGTGCCAGCAGCCCTAGCGGGGGTGGTTTTAGCGAGCAGTACTTC. Its translation: CASSPSGGGFSEQYF.

The rearrangement links TRBV29-1 to TRBJ1-5, with a possible D match to TRBD1 (5 bases). V lost 4 bases and J 5 bases, leaving 12 bases between the germline ends. Germline V gives CDR1 SQVTM, CDR2 ANQGSEA. The length of the CDR3 is 13 residues. CDR3 loop: CSVAQGEYQPQHF. The CDR3 DNA sequence: TGCAGCGTTGCCCAGGGAGAGTATCAGCCCCAGCATTTT.

This clonotype was seen a handful of times. This chain links TRBV6-5 with TRBJ2-3; either TRBD1 or TRBD2 may fit D (5 bases each). This CDR3 contains 16 residues. Germline CDR1 is MNHEY and CDR2 is SVGAGI. The V end lost 10 bases, the J end lost 6 bases, and 26 bases lay between the germline ends. In DNA form, the CDR3 reads TGTGCCACCCTTTCCATAACGGGGCATCCTCGGGATACGCAGTATTTT. This encodes CATLSITGHPRDTQYF.

A few counts support this clonotype. The V call is TRBV7-2, the J call TRBJ2-3; 8 bases map to TRBD1. Germline CDR1 reads SGHTA; CDR2 reads FQGNSA. Trimming cost V 1 base and J 2 bases; bases outside gene matches: 5. The CDR3 runs 16 residues. DNA for the CDR3: TGTGCCAGCAGCTTAGTCGGGACAGGATTCACAGATACGCAGTATTTT. Protein sequence: CASSLVGTGFTDTQYF.

This chain links TRBV10-3 with TRBJ1-2, with D unclear. The CDR3 extends over 16 amino acids. The V end lost 3 bases, the J end lost 8 bases, and 22 bases lay between the germline ends. Germline CDR1 and CDR2: ENHRY and SYGVKD. The CDR3 loop is CAISEGPTTQGSGYTF. CDR3 bases: TGTGCCATCAGTGAAGGGCCTACTACTCAAGGGTCAGGCTACACCTTC.

This clonotype was seen at least ten times. This may arise from a read error, as a much more abundant clone is one base away. The chain has TRBV7-2 and TRBJ2-1; D unresolved. Trimming pared 5 bases from V and 3 bases from J, leaving 5 bases between. The CDR3 totals 12 residues. In germline, CDR1 is SGHTA, CDR2 FQGNSA. The CDR3 region is CASSPLYNEQFF. In nucleotides, the CDR3 is TGTGCCAGCAGCCCGCTCTACAATGAGCAGTTCTTC.

V is TRBV5-1 and J is TRBJ2-5; D might be TRBD1 (6 bases). The CDR3 has 14 residues. V was clipped by 2 bases and J by 3 bases, with 11 bases between them. Germline CDR1 reads SGHRS; CDR2 reads YFSETQ. This chain's CDR3 is CASSFDRNKETQYF. DNA of the CDR3: TGCGCCAGCAGCTTCGACAGGAACAAAGAGACCCAGTACTTC.

This clonotype was seen only a few times. The chain employs TRBV7-2 and TRBJ1-3; the D is unclear. The CDR3 has 14 amino acids. Germline assignment: CDR1 SGHTA and CDR2 FQGNSA. V lost 4 bases and J 3 bases, leaving 10 bases between the germline ends. CDR3 residues: CASSSAMFGNTIYF. CDR3 nucleotides: TGTGCCAGCAGCTCCGCTATGTTTGGAAACACCATATATTTT.

The chain joins TRBV2 to TRBJ2-3, with 7 positions matching TRBD2. J gave up 6 bases and V 10 bases, and 10 bases lay outside the gene matches. Germline assignment: CDR1 SNHLY and CDR2 FYNNEI. This CDR3 is built from 13 residues. Here the CDR3 DNA reads TGTGCCAACCCGGGGAGGGAAGCCGATACGCAGTATTTT. Translated: CANPGREADTQYF. The entire variable domain, with the rest obtained from reference TRBV2 and TRBJ2-3, is as follows: EPEVTQTPSHQVTQMGQEVILRCVPISNHLYFYWYRQILGQKVEFLVSFYNNEISEKSEIFDDQFSVERPDGSNFTLKIRSTKLEDSAMYFCANPGREADTQYFGPGTRLTVL.

The sample holds many counts of this clonotype. This rearrangement joins TRBV5-1 to TRBJ2-3, with D unresolved. The V end lost 2 bases, the J end lost 3 bases, and 10 bases lay between the germline ends. The length of the CDR3 is 14 residues. Germline V gene data show CDR1 as SGHRS and CDR2 as YFSETQ. CDR3 amino acids: CASSLGQRTDTQYF. The CDR3 bases are TGCGCCAGCAGCTTAGGGCAGAGAACAGATACGCAGTATTTT.

V gene TRBV29-1 combines with J gene TRBJ1-2; D is unresolved. This CDR3 comprises 12 residues. Between the trimmed V and J ends, which lost 3 bases and 5 bases, there was a span of 10 bases. Germline-derived CDR1 and CDR2 are SQVTM and ANQGSEA. The CDR3 loop reads CSVDAGRYGYTF. CDR3 nucleotide sequence: TGCAGCGTTGATGCGGGAAGGTATGGCTACACCTTC.

The CDR3 DNA reads as TGTGCCAGCAGTTCCGGGGCCCTTCCCTCCTACAATGAGCAGTTCTTC. Translating gives CASSSGALPSYNEQFF. The rearrangement joins TRBV5-8 to TRBJ2-1; D assignment may be TRBD1 or TRBD2 (5 bases each). This CDR3 contains 16 residues. Germline V gene data show CDR1 as SGHTS and CDR2 as YDEGEE. Deletions cut 5 bases from V and 0 bases from J, with 15 bases between.

This clonotype was detected a few times. This chain joins TRBV5-1 and TRBJ2-5; 9 bases are a match to TRBD2. The germline V gene has CDR1 SGHRS and CDR2 YFSETQ. This CDR3 has 17 residues. With V trimmed by 0 bases and J by 1 base, 7 bases remained unmatched. This chain's CDR3 is CASSLEASGASQETQYF. CDR3 coding DNA: TGCGCCAGCAGCTTGGAAGCTAGCGGGGCTAGCCAAGAGACCCAGTACTTC.

The chain links TRBV25-1 to TRBJ2-3; possible D gene TRBD1, 6 bases. V lost 4 bases, J lost 1 base, and 12 bases lay in between. CDR1 is MGHDK and CDR2 is SYGVNS in the germline V gene. This CDR3 region has 15 residues. The CDR3 DNA follows: TGTGCCAGCAGTGGGGACATAAGCGGCACAGATACGCAGTATTTT. As protein: CASSGDISGTDTQYF.

This rearrangement joins TRBV10-2 to TRBJ2-2, with no clear D. Per the germline V gene, CDR1 is WSHSY and CDR2 is SAAADI. This CDR3 has 14 amino acids. Trimming removed 0 bases at V and 0 bases at J, with 2 bases between. CDR3 sequence reads: CASSESANTGELFF. The CDR3 DNA sequence: TGCGCCAGCAGTGAGTCGGCGAACACCGGGGAGCTGTTTTTT.

In its sample, this clonotype was seen a few times. In nucleotides, the CDR3 is TGCAGTGCTCATACTAGCGGGGAGCAGTTCTTC. Translation gives CSAHTSGEQFF. The chain couples TRBV20-1 to TRBJ2-1; 9 nucleotides agree with TRBD2. Germline V lookup: CDR1 DFQATT, CDR2 SNEGSKA (reference sequence). The ends lost 5 bases at V and 10 bases at J; junction bases unmatched: 3. The CDR3 has 11 amino acids.

The chain carries TRBV6-5 and TRBJ1-4; no clear D. Germline V gene sequence: CDR1 MNHEY, CDR2 SVGAGI. The CDR3 spans 16 residues. Trimming took off 7 bases at V and 3 bases at J, with 18 bases between the two ends. CDR3 protein: CASTRHSGEPNEKLFF. CDR3 DNA sequence: TGTGCCAGCACCCGGCACTCCGGGGAACCTAATGAAAAACTGTTTTTT.

The rearrangement links TRBV12-3 or TRBV12-4 to TRBJ2-3; 15 bases map to TRBD2. CDR3 size: 19 residues. V shed 4 bases, J shed 2 bases, and the junction held 10 bases outside the gene matches. This chain's CDR3 is CASSWAAGTSGGLTDTQYF. CDR3 coding DNA: TGTGCCAGCAGTTGGGCCGCCGGGACTAGCGGGGGGCTCACAGATACGCAGTATTTT.

In this sample, this clonotype turned up a few times. The chain uses TRBV9 and TRBJ1-3; no definite D call. CDR1 is SGDLS and CDR2 is YYNGEE in the germline V gene. The CDR3 runs to 15 residues. Trimming pared 2 bases from V and 2 bases from J, leaving 11 bases between. CDR3 coding DNA: TGTGCCAGCAGCGTGGGCAGCAACCCTGGAAACACCATATATTTT. As protein: CASSVGSNPGNTIYF.

The chain uses TRBV3-1 and TRBJ1-2; no clear D gene. Trimming removed 1 base at V and 4 bases at J, with 7 bases between. The CDR3 is 13 residues long. The germline V gene has CDR1 LGHDT and CDR2 YNNKEL (reference sequence). CDR3: CASSQGTGYGYTF. The CDR3 bases are TGTGCCAGCAGCCAAGGCACGGGCTATGGCTACACCTTC.